The 21 T cell receptor beta chains given below trace back to one sample, sequenced in a study of T cell responses to AZD1222 COVID-19 vaccine. Some clones are missing from TCRdb's copy, which holds only in-frame ones; the method was immunoSEQ multiplex PCR. The sample consists of approximately 110,000 clones, over 75% of them appearing once. The specimen comprised peripheral blood, sampled on day 0 of AZD1222 vaccination. The receptors here all came from an adult in good health.

This clone showed up just a few times. This rearrangement joins TRBV11-3 to TRBJ2-1; 7 bases agree with TRBD1. Trimming at V came to 4 bases and at J to 6 bases, leaving 12 bases not matched to a gene. CDR3 length equals 16 residues. Germline V CDR1 and CDR2: SGHNT, YENEEA. The CDR3 loop reads CASSYTGVSGSNEQFF. The DNA of the CDR3 is TGTGCCAGCAGCTACACAGGGGTCAGTGGGAGCAATGAGCAGTTCTTC.

The rearrangement uses TRBV10-3 and TRBJ2-3; 10 bases align to TRBD1. V gave up 9 bases and J gave up 1 base; unmatched junction bases: 1. Germline-derived CDR1 and CDR2 are ENHRY and SYGVKD. The CDR3 runs 13 residues. The CDR3 DNA is TGTGCCATTGGGACAGGGGGCACAGATACGCAGTATTTT. It codes for CAIGTGGTDTQYF.

This chain joins TRBV19 and TRBJ2-7; TRBD1 matches 11 bases. J lost 1 base, V lost 5 bases, and 4 bases had no gene match. The CDR3 extends over 15 amino acids. Germline-derived CDR1 and CDR2 are LNHDA and SQIVND (reference sequence). The DNA for the CDR3 is TGTGCCAGTAGTTCCGGACAGGGGGCATCCTACGAGCAGTACTTC. It specifies CASSSGQGASYEQYF.

The table lists this clone with a count of one. This chain connects TRBV10-3 to TRBJ1-2; D is uncertain. The CDR3 spans 13 residues. Trimming left V 2 bases short and J 3 bases short, with 7 bases between. CDR1 is ENHRY, CDR2 SYGVKD, per germline. CDR3: CAISETVDYGYTF. As DNA, the CDR3 is TGTGCCATCAGTGAGACGGTGGACTATGGCTACACCTTC.

The gene calls are TRBV6-5 and TRBJ2-5; a weak D match, TRBD2 (6 bases). The CDR3 is made up of 14 amino acids. With 2 bases removed from V and 7 bases from J, the gap between germline ends came to 14 bases. The germline CDR1 and CDR2 sequences are MNHEY and SVGAGI. The CDR3 here is CASSYQGRRRTQYF. The DNA of the CDR3 is TGTGCCAGCAGTTACCAAGGGAGGAGGCGGACCCAGTACTTC.

CDR3 loop: CSVGGIGTGTYEQYF. CDR3 sequence (DNA): TGCAGCGTTGGGGGTATCGGGACAGGGACCTACGAGCAGTACTTC. The V gene is TRBV29-1, the J gene TRBJ2-7; 9 bases line up with TRBD1. V lost 4 bases, J lost 2 bases, and 9 bases stayed unmatched. CDR3 length equals 15 residues. CDR1 and CDR2 (germline): SQVTM, ANQGSEA.

This chain's CDR3 is CASRGGLSYEQYF. In DNA, the CDR3 is TGTGCCAGCAGGGGAGGGCTCTCCTACGAGCAGTACTTC. The V and J genes are TRBV6-5 and TRBJ2-7; 7 bases are a match to TRBD2. V shed 6 bases, J shed 0 bases, and the junction held 2 bases outside the gene matches. The CDR3 has 13 residues. Germline loops: CDR1 MNHEY, CDR2 SVGAGI.

The chain carries TRBV7-8 and TRBJ2-3; D ambiguous. CDR1 SGHVS and CDR2 FQNEAQ come from the germline V gene. This CDR3 spans 13 amino acids. V was cut by 2 bases and J by 11 bases, with 14 bases left in between. In nucleotides, the CDR3 is TGTGCCAGCAGCTTACGCCTCGAACAGCGGCAGTATTTT. It yields the protein CASSLRLEQRQYF.

The rearrangement uses TRBV14 and TRBJ2-1; 8 bases match TRBD2. Trimming took 4 bases from V and 3 from J; bases not matched to a gene: 8. Germline CDR1 reads SGHDN; CDR2 reads FVKESK. The CDR3 runs 16 residues. As DNA, the CDR3 is TGTGCCAGCAGCCCCCGGCGGGAGGTTTTCTACAATGAGCAGTTCTTC. The encoded protein is CASSPRREVFYNEQFF.

V is TRBV5-1 and J is TRBJ1-1; no clear D. The CDR3 totals 14 residues. Trimming stripped 6 bases from V and 5 bases from J, with 17 bases between. Germline lookup yields CDR1 SGHRS and CDR2 YFSETQ. The CDR3 bases are TGCGCCAGCACAATCTCCACGTCCGGGACTGAAGCTTTCTTT. Its protein product is CASTISTSGTEAFF.

The chain uses TRBV7-2 and TRBJ2-1; D gene ambiguous. The CDR3 contains 13 residues. V was trimmed by 1 base and J by 8 bases, leaving 9 bases between them. Germline V gene data show CDR1 as SGHTA and CDR2 as FQGNSA. CDR3 nucleotides: TGTGCCAGCAGCTTAGGCCCTTTGTATGAGCAGTTCTTC. It yields the protein CASSLGPLYEQFF.

The chain is built from TRBV7-3 and TRBJ2-7; tentative D call: TRBD1 (6 bases). The germline gives CDR1 SGHTA, CDR2 FQGTGA. V gave up 0 bases and J gave up 5 bases, with 11 bases separating them. The CDR3 is made up of 14 amino acids. For the CDR3, the DNA is TGTGCCAGCAGCTTAACCGGGACACTCGACGAGCAGTACTTC. Its protein is CASSLTGTLDEQYF.

The genes are TRBV6-1 and TRBJ1-1, with D hard to call. This CDR3 is built from 13 residues. The germline V gene has CDR1 MNHNS and CDR2 SASEGT. Deletions cut 3 bases from V and 6 bases from J, with 11 bases between. Written as DNA, the CDR3 is TGTGCCAGCAGTGAGGTGCCGGACGCTGAAGCTTTCTTT. Its protein is CASSEVPDAEAFF.

The genes are TRBV29-1 and TRBJ2-1; a weak D match, TRBD2 (6 bases). The CDR3 runs to 14 residues. Germline CDR1 and CDR2: SQVTM and ANQGSEA. V was pared by 1 base and J by 4 bases, with 11 bases between. CDR3 sequence reads: CSVEGVSGYNEQFF. The CDR3 nucleotides are TGCAGCGTTGAAGGAGTTAGCGGTTACAATGAGCAGTTCTTC.

The J gene is TRBJ1-2, the V gene TRBV5-4; D is possibly TRBD1 (6 bases). The V and J ends lost 3 bases and 1 base respectively, with 10 bases between them. Per germline, CDR1 SGHNT and CDR2 YYREEE (reference sequence). The CDR3 covers 14 residues. The CDR3 protein is CASSWSGDNYGYTF. The DNA of the CDR3 is TGTGCCAGCAGCTGGTCAGGGGATAACTATGGCTACACCTTC.

This chain joins TRBV6-2 or TRBV6-3 and TRBJ2-5; TRBD2 agrees at 10 bases. CDR3 size: 16 residues. With 6 bases clipped from V and 5 bases from J, the junction kept 12 bases outside the gene matches. Looked up from germline, CDR1 is MNHEY and CDR2 is SVGEGT. CDR3 in amino acids: CASSRGSGRAAETQYF. CDR3 nucleotide sequence: TGTGCCAGCAGCCGCGGCAGCGGGAGGGCGGCGGAGACCCAGTACTTC.

In this sample, this clone turned up a few times. The rearrangement links TRBV14 to TRBJ2-7; D is undetermined. In germline, CDR1 is SGHDN, CDR2 FVKESK. This CDR3 has 14 residues. The V end was cut by 0 bases, the J end by 5 bases, with 11 bases between. CDR3 DNA: TGTGCCAGCAGCCAAGACCGGGTTAGGAACGAGCAGTACTTC. It translates to CASSQDRVRNEQYF.

J is TRBJ2-5 and V is TRBV18; D is unresolved. Germline V gene lookup returns CDR1 KGHSH and CDR2 LQKENI. Trimming removed 2 bases at V and 3 bases at J, with 7 bases between. The CDR3 runs 13 residues. In DNA form, the CDR3 reads TGTGCCAGCTCACCAGTTCGAGAAGAGACCCAGTACTTC. This encodes CASSPVREETQYF.

This chain connects TRBV9 to TRBJ2-3; 10 bases agree with TRBD2. The V segment lost 0 bases and the J segment 0 bases; nucleotides outside the gene matches: 16. This CDR3 spans 21 amino acids. CDR1 and CDR2 (germline): SGDLS, YYNGEE. CDR3 protein: CASSVARLAGALNPSTDTQYF. The DNA of the CDR3 is TGTGCCAGCAGCGTAGCGAGGCTAGCGGGGGCCTTAAACCCTAGCACAGATACGCAGTATTTT.

The CDR3: CASSVGQQNTEAFF. CDR3 nucleotides: TGTGCCAGCAGCGTAGGCCAGCAGAACACTGAAGCTTTCTTT. The chain is built from TRBV9 and TRBJ1-1, with D uncertain. V lost 0 bases and J 1 base, leaving 7 bases between the germline ends. CDR3 length: 14 residues. Germline V gene lookup returns CDR1 SGDLS and CDR2 YYNGEE. The full variable domain, with the rest looked up from reference TRBV9 and TRBJ1-1, is DSGVTQTPKHLITATGQRVTLRCSPRSGDLSVYWYQQSLDQGLQFLIQYYNGEERAKGNILERFSAQQFPDLHSELNLSSLELGDSALYFCASSVGQQNTEAFFGQGTRLTVV.

The rearrangement uses TRBV14 and TRBJ2-6, with 11 bases that match TRBD1. The CDR3 extends over 19 amino acids. With V trimmed by 3 bases and J by 1 base, 8 bases remained unmatched. Germline values: CDR1 SGHDN, CDR2 FVKESK. CDR3 sequence reads: CASSHLRDRGVSGANVLTF. The CDR3 DNA follows: TGTGCCAGCAGCCACCTAAGGGACAGGGGGGTTTCTGGGGCCAACGTCCTGACTTTC.